Listed below are T cell receptor beta chains from one sample, sequenced in a study of shared clonotypes between healthy human individuals. The data were produced by immunoSEQ multiplex PCR, yet TCRdb's version contains in-frame clones alone and is incomplete. Of 2 million to 2.5 million clones in the sample, roughly 92% were seen once. Sequences were obtained from naive CD4+ T cells from PBMCs. The receptors originated from a man aged 18 to 29 in good health. Some clones in this sample may be carry-over from other donors' samples. Both conserved end residues are part of each CDR3. A D gene is named only where the DNA matches it firmly. Clone size appears in some rows only: once, few, many, or a class for an expanded clone.

clone_size	v_call	j_call	d_call	cdr3_nt	cdr3_aa
.	TRBV7-3	TRBJ2-1	.	TGTGCCAGCAGCTTACCAGGCGCTAGCTCTGATGGATACAATGAGCAGTTCTTC	CASSLPGASSDGYNEQFF
.	TRBV5-6	TRBJ2-7	TRBD2	TGTGCCAGCAGCGCTACGACTAGCGGGAGGCTCTACGAGCAGTACTTC	CASSATTSGRLYEQYF
.	TRBV4-3	TRBJ1-5	TRBD1	TGCGCCAGCAGTCACGAACAGGGGACCAATCAGCCCCAGCATTTT	CASSHEQGTNQPQHF
.	TRBV6-1	TRBJ2-1	.	TGTGCCAGCAGTATCCAGCCGGGAGCTGAAAATGAGCAGTTCTTC	CASSIQPGAENEQFF
many	TRBV7-9	TRBJ1-5	.	TGTGCCAGCAGTCGAGAGGGTTCCCAGCCCCAGCATTTT	CASSREGSQPQHF
.	TRBV7-2	TRBJ2-3	.	TGTGCCAGCAGCTTTCTCCCCCGCACAGATACGCAGTATTTT	CASSFLPRTDTQYF
.	TRBV5-1	TRBJ2-7	.	TGCGCCAGCAGCTTGGGTGGGGGGGCGCCGTCCTACGAGCAGTACTTC	CASSLGGGAPSYEQYF
once	TRBV28	TRBJ2-4	TRBD1	TGTGCCATGAAGGAGGGACAGGGAGGGCCTGTAGCCAAAAACATTCAGTACTTC	CAMKEGQGGPVAKNIQYF
.	TRBV19	TRBJ1-1	.	TGTGCCAGTAGTCTCCGGACCCCAGGAGGGAGCACTGAAGCTTTCTTT	CASSLRTPGGSTEAFF
.	TRBV6-6	TRBJ1-2	.	TGTGCCAGCAGTCCGCCGGGACACATCTATGGCTACACCTTC	CASSPPGHIYGYTF
.	TRBV28	TRBJ1-5	.	TGTGCCAGCAGTTTAATGTCAGTTCAGCCCCAGCATTTT	CASSLMSVQPQHF
.	TRBV5-6	TRBJ1-5	TRBD1	TGTGCCAGCAGCTCTGGGACAGGGGGATCCAATCAGCCCCAGCATTTT	CASSSGTGGSNQPQHF
.	TRBV29-1	TRBJ2-5	TRBD2	TGCAGCGTTGACGCTGCGGGAGGGTATGAGACCCAGTACTTC	CSVDAAGGYETQYF
.	TRBV29-1	TRBJ2-2	.	TGCAGCGTTGAAGATTCCGGAGGTGTTGTCGGGGAGCTGTTTTTT	CSVEDSGGVVGELFF
.	TRBV11-2	TRBJ2-7	.	TGTGCCAGCAGCTTAGGGGCTAGTAGCGTTCCCTACGAGCAGTACTTC	CASSLGASSVPYEQYF
.	TRBV4-1	TRBJ1-4	.	TGCGCCAGCAGCCAAGGAGATAGAAGTAATGAAAAACTGTTTTTT	CASSQGDRSNEKLFF
.	TRBV7-9	TRBJ2-1	.	TGTGCCAGCAGCTTTGAGGGTGTTCGCCCCCTGATCTTCTTC	CASSFEGVRPLIFF
.	TRBV19	TRBJ1-1	.	TGTGCCAGTAGTATTTTGGGGGCCATGAACACTGAAGCTTTCTTT	CASSILGAMNTEAFF